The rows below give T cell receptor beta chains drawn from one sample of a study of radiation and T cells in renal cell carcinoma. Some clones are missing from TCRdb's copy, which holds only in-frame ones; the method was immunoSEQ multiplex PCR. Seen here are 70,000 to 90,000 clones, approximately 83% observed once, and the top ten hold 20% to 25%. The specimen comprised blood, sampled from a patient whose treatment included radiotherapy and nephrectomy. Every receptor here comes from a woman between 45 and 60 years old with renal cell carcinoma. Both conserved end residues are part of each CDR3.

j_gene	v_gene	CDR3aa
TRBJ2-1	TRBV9	CASSPMGYEQFF
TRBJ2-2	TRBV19	CASRGSGSDAGELFF
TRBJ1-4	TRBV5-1	CASSRDSATNEKLFF
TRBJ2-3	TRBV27	CASSFGTVDTQYF
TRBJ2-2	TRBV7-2	CASSLRLAGFGELFF
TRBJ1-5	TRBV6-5	CASSYSGVQPQHF
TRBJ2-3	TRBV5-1	CASSIGETTSGGANTQYF
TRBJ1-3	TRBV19	CASTLDRLGNTIYF
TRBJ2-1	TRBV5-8	CASSLGGILYNEQFF
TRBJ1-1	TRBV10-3	CAISDSGTGGLHSMNTEAFF
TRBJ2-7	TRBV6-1	CASGSYEQYF
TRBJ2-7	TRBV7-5	CARSARRREGPTYEQYF
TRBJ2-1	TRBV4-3	CASSQDTGQDNEQFF
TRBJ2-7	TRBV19	CASSERVGQGGYVQYF
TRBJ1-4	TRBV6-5	CASKRGGPNEKLFF
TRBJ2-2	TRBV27	CASSAGQATGELFF
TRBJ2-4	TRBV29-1	CSVGEGEAKNIQYF
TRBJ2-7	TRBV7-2	CASSLLTSFYEQYF
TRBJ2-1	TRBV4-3	CASSQEPNLRTGNEQFF
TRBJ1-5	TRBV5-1	CASSLRTGGDQPQHF
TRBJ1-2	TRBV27	CASSFSGGYGYTF
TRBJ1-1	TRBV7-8	CASSLGGRLNTEAFF
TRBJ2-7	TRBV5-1	CASSLGTGGAYEQYF
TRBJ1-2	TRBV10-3	CAITGLAGYGYTF
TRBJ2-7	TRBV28	CASSLFSGGDLLEQYF
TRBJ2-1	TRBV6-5	CASSRTSGGFNEQFF
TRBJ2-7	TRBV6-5	CASRLAYEQYF
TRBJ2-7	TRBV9	CASSAKEGFVHEQYF
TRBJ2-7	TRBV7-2	CASSLDRDSYEQYF
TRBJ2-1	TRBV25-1	CATSVGTYNEQFF
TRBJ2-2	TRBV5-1	CASSFEGLAGSGELFF
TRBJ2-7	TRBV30	CAWSVGDGQYF
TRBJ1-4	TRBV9	CASSPTSRGEKLFF
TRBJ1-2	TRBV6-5	CASSYRDTAYGYTF
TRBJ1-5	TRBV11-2	CASSFGSNQPQHF
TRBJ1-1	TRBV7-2	CASSSVTTSGTEAFF